The sequence of this TCR beta chain was determined in a study of cytomegalovirus exposure and HLA in healthy donors (dated 2017 in TCRdb). Study-level background: In an earlier analysis of some 610 of the donors, around 290 Gb of sequence data and 90 million to 130 million unique TCR beta sequences from about 179 million T cells were reported. Roughly 300 gigabases of sequencing data and approximately 85 million unique TCR sequences were included in an early release covering about 700 HLA-typed donors. Of the approximately 400 genotyped donors, approximately 83% fell in the genetic ancestry cluster associated with self-reported Caucasian donors. The study aimed to test whether signatures of past pathogen exposure could be identified by cataloging public T cell receptors. The T cell repertoires of several hundred subjects were profiled by immunosequencing and related to cytomegalovirus serostatus. In addition to the first cohort of 500 to 850 subjects, a separate validation cohort of approximately 130 different subjects was used. High-throughput TCR immunosequencing, statistical association of individual TCRs with disease status, and machine learning were combined to predict cytomegalovirus infection status. In a later analysis, previously published TCR beta repertoires from 666 donors were re-analyzed and high-resolution HLA genotyping was added so that TCR occurrence patterns could be studied. Rather than drawing on any new phenotypic data, the later analysis identified candidate immune exposures from TCR beta sequences and the way those sequences occurred across donors. An earlier analysis of roughly 580 of the donors used high-throughput TCR beta sequencing to judge whether each TCR beta V gene segment behaved as functional or pseudogenic. Donor age, sex, ethnicity and CMV serostatus were compiled together with the repertoire data. A later genetic analysis took genome-wide SNP genotypes for about 65% of the 666 donors and used that subset as a discovery cohort. Every discovery cohort repertoire had been produced on one sequencing platform. HLA typing included class I and class II loci at four-digit resolution. The number of typed donors differed by locus: about 620-630 for A, B, C, DRB1 and DQB1; 500 to 550 for DQA1; approximately 600 for DPA1; and about 450 for DPB1. Roughly five DR-DQ haplotypes were handled as single units for association and clustering, since linkage in the cohort was strong. On average, 235,054 unique TCR beta nucleotide sequences were sequenced per donor among a few hundred genotyped donors of the cohort, with roughly 18% of those sequences being non-productive. Summary of the overall study and its limitations: The study listed 150 to 200 TCR beta chains as associated with cytomegalovirus. A later analysis found that HLA-associated TCR beta chains were more clonally expanded and had lower generation probabilities than equally common non-associated chains. Because counts were too low, more than 15 rarely observed V segments, including chromosome 9 orphons, were left out of the earlier analysis of 500 to 650 of the donors. HLA typing was unavailable for some donors at each locus, so association tests used only the typed subset. A cluster of highly shared sequence variants was judged likely to represent a technical artifact of the sequencing pipeline. The authors suggested that the approach could potentially be generalized to other disease states and immunological phenotypes. According to a later genetic analysis, donors in an Asian-associated ancestry cluster had fewer N-insertions in productive TCRs than the roughly 670-donor mean. Strong co-occurrence of HLA alleles, especially DR and DQ, made assigning TCR associations to individual alleles difficult. The presence/absence analyses assumed that sequencing depth was roughly uniform across donors, and that assumption may not be true. A later analysis found that most CMV-associated TCR beta chains appeared HLA-restricted, with HLA associations seemingly driven largely by CMV exposure. This cohort had only TCR beta chains sequenced, and the lack of alpha or paired-chain data limited which features could be detected. While some public TCRs were present in many individuals, most TCR sequences turned up only very rarely across donors. A later genetic analysis associated a missense DCLRE1C variant with V-gene and J-gene trimming of TCR beta chains, and an independent cohort replicated the association. Several of the top co-occurrence clusters appeared to be linked to parvovirus B19, influenza, CMV and Epstein-Barr virus, according to a later analysis. Linkage disequilibrium might explain the correlated functional status among segregating V segments, but an unknown experimental factor could not be ruled out. Three of the identified cytomegalovirus-associated TCR beta chains were confirmed in vitro to be specific for cytomegalovirus antigens. An earlier analysis of some 590 of the donors showed that most TCR beta V segments appeared in productive rearrangements either about 87% or about 30% of the time, which broadly matched IMGT annotations. The classifier was reported to diagnose cytomegalovirus status with high specificity and sensitivity in both the original and validation cohorts. A further reported finding was that TCR beta sequences accurately predicted the HLA-A and HLA-B alleles for most subjects in the first cohort. A later analysis associated some 17,000 TCR beta sequences with specific HLA alleles at a false discovery rate of 0.05. A later analysis found that TCR association rates varied across HLA loci, with DRB1 alleles showing the most associated TCRs and HLA-C alleles the fewest. Immune exposure information for the cohort was limited to CMV serostatus.

Libraries were prepared through the immunoSEQ multiplex PCR assay. The multiplex PCR relied on a mix of 60 forward primers for TCR Vbeta segments and 13 reverse primers for TCR Jbeta segments. The CDR3 region of rearranged TCR beta genes was amplified from genomic DNA by a multiplex PCR assay. The amplified TCR beta libraries were sequenced on the Illumina HiSeq System as 87-base-pair reads. Per the authors' processing: Across the 600 to 700 repertoires, a later analysis counted 80 million or so unique TCR beta chains, 8.5 million to 12 million of which were shared by at least two donors. Raw reads were error-corrected and collapsed into unique sequences by a nearest-neighbor algorithm in which closely related sequences were merged to remove PCR and sequencing errors. V, D and J gene segments were assigned by aligning CDR3 sequences to IMGT reference sequences. For a sequence to be retained, a match of at least six nucleotides was required to both a V gene segment and a J gene segment. Rearrangements were called productive when the CDR3 lacked stop codons and stayed in frame with V and J; all others were non-productive. Following IMGT convention, CDR3 was defined as the stretch from the second conserved V-encoded cysteine to the conserved J-encoded phenylalanine. Sequences without an unambiguous match to a single V gene segment were excluded from the earlier analysis of approximately 560 of the donors. An earlier analysis of a few hundred of the donors called V segments functional above 56.7% productive rearrangements and segregating when the between-donor standard deviation exceeded 5%. A statistical classification framework was built for diagnosing cytomegalovirus status from the catalog of TCR beta chain sequences. A later analysis assigned V and J genes by comparing TCR nucleotide sequences with IMGT/GENE-DB human TR gene sequences. A later analysis assigned CDR3 sequences and most-parsimonious VDJ recombination scenarios with the TCRdist pipeline. A later analysis defined each TCR beta chain by its CDR3 amino acid sequence plus V-gene family, and excluded reads lacking a unique V-gene family. As a way to deal with suspected cross-contamination and a sequencing artifact, a later analysis dropped more than 500 nucleotide sequences that were highly shared and had low generation probability. For each public chain, a later analysis derived a clonal expansion index from normalized ranks of inferred template counts within each repertoire. In a later analysis, generation probabilities were computed with a VDJ recombination model fitted to out-of-frame rearrangements, and the resulting probabilities were checked against IGoR. A later analysis scored TCR-TCR, TCR-HLA and TCR-CMV co-occurrence with hypergeometric tests, applying a repertoire-size bias correction to TCR pairs. In a later analysis, false discovery rates were estimated by permuting HLA or CMV assignments 20 times. In a later analysis, co-occurring TCRs were grouped with DBSCAN, and TCRdist sequence similarity was added when clustering was performed within HLA-allele-positive subsets. For co-occurrence clustering, repertoires with fewer than 30,000 or more than 120,000 public chains were excluded, along with roughly five repertoires with anomalous nucleotide sharing. TCRdb's version of the immuneACCESS table is confined to in-frame rearrangements and falls short of the full clone set. An unresolved V gene accounts for under half of the shortfall where checked; the remainder is of unknown origin. The V and J calls and clone size were taken over from that table, and D and trimming were inferred from the DNA. The sample's own table lists 130,000 to 150,000 clones. The leading ten clones occupy about 2.5% of the sample.

The cohort consisted of 600 to 750 healthy bone marrow donors. At the time of sampling, all cohort members were nominally healthy, though unrecorded immune exposures were likely present. The donor tested CMV seronegative and was one of the 352 seronegative cohort members. A peripheral blood sample was collected from each donor, and TCR beta sequencing was performed on peripheral blood mononuclear cells. Genomic DNA was extracted from the blood cell samples with the Qiagen DNeasy Blood Extraction Kit. Points on this clone: The antigen it recognizes is unknown.

This clonotype was obtained from a man aged 40-49 years in good health and CMV-seronegative. Source material: PBMCs.

The CDR3 corresponds to CASSLPVAGYTF. The DNA sequence is as follows: TGTGCCAGCAGTTTGCCCGTTGCGGGCTACACCTTC. The chain couples TRBV28 to TRBJ1-2, with the identity of the D gene unclear. In the germline V gene, CDR1 corresponds to MDHEN and CDR2 to SYDVKM. From its cysteine to its phenylalanine, the CDR3 spans 12 amino acids. Only CDR3 DNA is held: 36 bases, read in frame from base 1. V loses 3 bases of germline sequence and J loses 8 bases, and the interval between the two ends is 10 bases.